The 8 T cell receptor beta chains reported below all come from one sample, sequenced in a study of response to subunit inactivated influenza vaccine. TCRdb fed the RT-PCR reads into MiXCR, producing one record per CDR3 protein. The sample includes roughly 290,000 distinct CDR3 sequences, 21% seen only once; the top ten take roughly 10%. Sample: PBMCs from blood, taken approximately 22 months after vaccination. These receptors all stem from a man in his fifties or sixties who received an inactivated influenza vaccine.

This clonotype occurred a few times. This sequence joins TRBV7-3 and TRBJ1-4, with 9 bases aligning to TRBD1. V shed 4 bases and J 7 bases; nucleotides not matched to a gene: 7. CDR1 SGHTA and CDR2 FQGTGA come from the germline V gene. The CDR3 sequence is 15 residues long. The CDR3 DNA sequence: TGTGCCAGCAGCTCCTCTAGGGACAGGGTTGAAAAACTGTTTTTT. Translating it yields CASSSSRDRVEKLFF.

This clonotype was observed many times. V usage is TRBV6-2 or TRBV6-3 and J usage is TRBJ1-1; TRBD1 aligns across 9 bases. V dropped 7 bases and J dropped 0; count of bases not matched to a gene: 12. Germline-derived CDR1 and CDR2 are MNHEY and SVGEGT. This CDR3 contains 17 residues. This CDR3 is CASTSYRGPSMNTEAFF. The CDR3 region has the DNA TGTGCCAGCACTAGTTACAGGGGGCCTTCTATGAACACTGAAGCTTTCTTT.

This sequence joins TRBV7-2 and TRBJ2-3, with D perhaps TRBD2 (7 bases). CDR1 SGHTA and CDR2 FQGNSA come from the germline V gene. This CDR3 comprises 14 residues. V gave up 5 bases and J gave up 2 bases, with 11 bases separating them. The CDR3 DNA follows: TGTGCCAGCAGCCGGGGGGCTCTCACAGATACGCAGTATTTT. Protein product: CASSRGALTDTQYF.

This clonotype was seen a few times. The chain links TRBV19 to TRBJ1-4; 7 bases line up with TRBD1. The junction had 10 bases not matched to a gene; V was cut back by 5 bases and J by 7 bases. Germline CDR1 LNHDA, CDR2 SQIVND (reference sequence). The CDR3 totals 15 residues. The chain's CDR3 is CASSARQGSSEKLFF. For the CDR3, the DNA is TGTGCCAGTAGTGCCCGACAGGGAAGTTCTGAAAAACTGTTTTTT.

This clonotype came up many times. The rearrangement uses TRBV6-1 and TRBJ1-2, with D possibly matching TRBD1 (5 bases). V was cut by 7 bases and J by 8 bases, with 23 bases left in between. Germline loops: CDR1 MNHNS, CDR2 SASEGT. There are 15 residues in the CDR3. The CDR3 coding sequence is TGTGCCAGCACCCCCCTTAGGCCAGGGCCCGGGGGCTACACCTTC. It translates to CASTPLRPGPGGYTF.

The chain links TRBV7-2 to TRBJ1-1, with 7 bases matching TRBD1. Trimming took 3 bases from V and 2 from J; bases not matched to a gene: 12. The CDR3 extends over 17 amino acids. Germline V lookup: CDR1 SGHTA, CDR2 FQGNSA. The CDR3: CASSLISGTVTNTEAFF. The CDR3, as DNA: TGTGCCAGCAGCTTGATCTCGGGGACAGTAACTAACACTGAAGCTTTCTTT. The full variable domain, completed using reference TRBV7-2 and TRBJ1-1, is GAGVSQSPSNKVTEKGKDVELRCDPISGHTALYWYRQSLGQGLEFLIYFQGNSAPDKSGLPSDRFSAERTGGSVSTLTIQRTQQEDSAVYLCASSLISGTVTNTEAFFGQGTRLTVV.

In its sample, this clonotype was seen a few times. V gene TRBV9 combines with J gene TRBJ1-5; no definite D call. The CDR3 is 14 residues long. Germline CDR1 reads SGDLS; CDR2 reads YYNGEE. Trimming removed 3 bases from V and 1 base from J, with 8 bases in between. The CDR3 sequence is CASSEMASNQPQHF. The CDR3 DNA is TGTGCCAGCAGCGAAATGGCCAGCAATCAGCCCCAGCATTTT. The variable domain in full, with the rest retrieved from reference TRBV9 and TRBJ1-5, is DSGVTQTPKHLITATGQRVTLRCSPRSGDLSVYWYQQSLDQGLQFLIQYYNGEERAKGNILERFSAQQFPDLHSELNLSSLELGDSALYFCASSEMASNQPQHFGDGTRLSIL.

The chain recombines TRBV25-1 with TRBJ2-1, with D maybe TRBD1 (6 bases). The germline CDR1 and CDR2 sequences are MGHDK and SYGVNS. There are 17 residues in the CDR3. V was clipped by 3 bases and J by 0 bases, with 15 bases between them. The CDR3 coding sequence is TGTGCCAGCAGTGATAGACAGGTGTATAGCTCCTACAATGAGCAGTTCTTC. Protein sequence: CASSDRQVYSSYNEQFF.